This T cell receptor beta chain was identified during a study of regulatory T cells in long-lasting Graves disease. Study information: Antithyroid drugs had been taken under 3 months by newly diagnosed Graves' patients. Points from the study as a whole: Newly diagnosed patients shared 1,000 or so public clonotypes; persistent patients shared around 2,500. Only peripheral blood was studied, not thyroid tissue.

Time point: newly diagnosed GD, antithyroid drugs for less than 3 months. PBMCs were the source of the RNA used for TCR sequencing. This clonotype was seen more than once but under ten times. Its antigen is still unknown. Building of the TCR beta libraries involved iRepertoire HTBI primers and Arm-PCR of CDR3 regions. TCRdb re-analysed the multiplex PCR reads in MiXCR, keeping a single row per CDR3 protein. The table records roughly 440,000 distinct CDR3 sequences, about a sixth of them present only once. V dropped 7 bases and J dropped 4 bases, with 13 bases sitting between them. This CDR3 comprises 13 residues. The germline V gene has CDR1 MNHNS and CDR2 SASEGT. The same data also went into a second study, on T cells in Graves' hyperthyroidism and ophthalmopathy. That work states: HTBI primers were the set used in a first-round RT-PCR of the TCR CDR3.

The chain employs TRBV6-1 and TRBJ1-1, with a tentative D call TRBD1 (6 bases). The specimen comprised peripheral blood mononuclear cells (PBMCs), sampled at new diagnosis, from a patient treated with antithyroid drugs. This clonotype was obtained from a woman between 18 and 29 years old with Graves disease. The CDR3 nucleotides read TGTGCCAGCAACAGGGCTGTAGGCACTGAAGCTTTCTTT. Amino acids: CASNRAVGTEAFF.